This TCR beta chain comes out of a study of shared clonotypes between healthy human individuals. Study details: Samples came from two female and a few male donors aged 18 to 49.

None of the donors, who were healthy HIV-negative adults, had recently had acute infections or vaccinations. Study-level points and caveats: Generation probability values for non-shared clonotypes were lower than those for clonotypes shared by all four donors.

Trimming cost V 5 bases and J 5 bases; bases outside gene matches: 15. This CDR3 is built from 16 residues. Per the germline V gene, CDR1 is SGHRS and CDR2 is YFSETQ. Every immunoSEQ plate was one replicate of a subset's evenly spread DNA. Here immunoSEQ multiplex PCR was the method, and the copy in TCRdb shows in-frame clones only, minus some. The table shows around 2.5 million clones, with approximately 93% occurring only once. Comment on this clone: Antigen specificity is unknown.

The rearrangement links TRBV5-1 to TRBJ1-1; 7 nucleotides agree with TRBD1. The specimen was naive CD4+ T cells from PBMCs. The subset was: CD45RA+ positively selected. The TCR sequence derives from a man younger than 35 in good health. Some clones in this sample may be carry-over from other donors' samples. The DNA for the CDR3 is TGCGCCAGCAGGCCTTCAGGGGGTGTCAGGCGGACTGAAGCTTTCTTT. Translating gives CASRPSGGVRRTEAFF.